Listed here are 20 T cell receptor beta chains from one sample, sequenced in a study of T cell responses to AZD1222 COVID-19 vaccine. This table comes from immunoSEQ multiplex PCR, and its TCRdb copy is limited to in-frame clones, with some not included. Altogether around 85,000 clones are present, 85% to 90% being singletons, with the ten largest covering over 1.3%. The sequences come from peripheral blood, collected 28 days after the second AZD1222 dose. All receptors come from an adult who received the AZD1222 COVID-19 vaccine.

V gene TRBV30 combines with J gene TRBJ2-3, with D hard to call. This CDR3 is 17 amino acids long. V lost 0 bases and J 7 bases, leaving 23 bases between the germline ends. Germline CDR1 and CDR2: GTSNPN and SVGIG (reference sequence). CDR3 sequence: CAWSVYLVISRKNTQYF. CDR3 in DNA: TGTGCCTGGAGTGTATACCTAGTGATTAGCAGGAAGAATACGCAGTATTTT.

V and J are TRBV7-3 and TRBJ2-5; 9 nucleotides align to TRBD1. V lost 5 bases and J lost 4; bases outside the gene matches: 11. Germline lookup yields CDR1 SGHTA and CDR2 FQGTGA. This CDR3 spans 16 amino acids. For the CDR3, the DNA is TGTGCCAGCAGCCTCGACCCGGGACAGGGTGTAGAGACCCAGTACTTC. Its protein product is CASSLDPGQGVETQYF.

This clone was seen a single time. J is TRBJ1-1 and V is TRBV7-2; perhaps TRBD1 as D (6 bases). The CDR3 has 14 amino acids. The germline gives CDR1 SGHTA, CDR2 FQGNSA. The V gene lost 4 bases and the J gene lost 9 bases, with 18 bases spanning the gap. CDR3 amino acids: CASSSGQKVSQAFF. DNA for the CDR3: TGTGCCAGCAGCTCCGGACAGAAGGTCTCACAAGCTTTCTTT.

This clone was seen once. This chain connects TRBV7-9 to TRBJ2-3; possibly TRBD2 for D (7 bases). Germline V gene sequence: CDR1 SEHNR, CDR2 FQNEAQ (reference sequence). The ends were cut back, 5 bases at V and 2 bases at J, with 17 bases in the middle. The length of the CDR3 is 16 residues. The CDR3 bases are TGTGCCAGCAGCCCGTCCCACGGGGGGCCCACAGATACGCAGTATTTT. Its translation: CASSPSHGGPTDTQYF.

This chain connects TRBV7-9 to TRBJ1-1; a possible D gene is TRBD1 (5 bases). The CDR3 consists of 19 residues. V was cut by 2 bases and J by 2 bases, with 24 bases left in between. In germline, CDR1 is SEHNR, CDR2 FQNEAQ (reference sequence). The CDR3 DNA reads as TGTGCCAGCAGCTTAAGTGTGGCCCCTGCAGGGACGACAAACACTGAAGCTTTCTTT. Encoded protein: CASSLSVAPAGTTNTEAFF.

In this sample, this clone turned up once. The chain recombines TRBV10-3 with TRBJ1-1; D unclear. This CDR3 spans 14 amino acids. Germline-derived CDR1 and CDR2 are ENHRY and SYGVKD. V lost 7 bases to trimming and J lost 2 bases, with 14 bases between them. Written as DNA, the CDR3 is TGTGCCATCAAGGTCGAGGGAATCAACACTGAAGCTTTCTTT. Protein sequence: CAIKVEGINTEAFF.

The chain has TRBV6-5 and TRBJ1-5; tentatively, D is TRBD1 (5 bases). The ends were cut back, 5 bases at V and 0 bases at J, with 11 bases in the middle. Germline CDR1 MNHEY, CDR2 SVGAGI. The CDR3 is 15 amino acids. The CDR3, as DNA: TGTGCCAGCAGTACGACAGTCTATAGCAATCAGCCCCAGCATTTT. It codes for CASSTTVYSNQPQHF.

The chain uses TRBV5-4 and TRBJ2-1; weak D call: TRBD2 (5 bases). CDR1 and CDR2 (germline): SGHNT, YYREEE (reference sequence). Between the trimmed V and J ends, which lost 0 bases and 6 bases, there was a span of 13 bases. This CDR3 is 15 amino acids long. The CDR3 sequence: CASSLAKRALNEQFF. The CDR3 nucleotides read TGTGCCAGCAGCTTGGCCAAGAGGGCCCTCAATGAGCAGTTCTTC.

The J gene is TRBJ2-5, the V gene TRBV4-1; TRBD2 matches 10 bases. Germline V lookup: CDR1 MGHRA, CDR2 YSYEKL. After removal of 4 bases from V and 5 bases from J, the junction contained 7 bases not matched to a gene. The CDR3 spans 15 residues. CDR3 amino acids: CASSPAGGTRETQYF. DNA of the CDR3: TGCGCCAGCAGCCCAGCGGGGGGGACGCGGGAGACCCAGTACTTC.

CDR3 sequence reads: CASSFSLARAGGRNEQFF. In DNA, the CDR3 is TGTGCCAGCAGCTTTTCCCTGGCTCGAGCGGGGGGGCGGAATGAGCAGTTCTTC. The chain uses TRBV7-2 and TRBJ2-1; TRBD2 matches at 10 bases. Per germline, CDR1 SGHTA and CDR2 FQGNSA. Trimming at V came to 3 bases and at J to 7 bases, leaving 15 bases not matched to a gene. The length of the CDR3 is 18 residues.

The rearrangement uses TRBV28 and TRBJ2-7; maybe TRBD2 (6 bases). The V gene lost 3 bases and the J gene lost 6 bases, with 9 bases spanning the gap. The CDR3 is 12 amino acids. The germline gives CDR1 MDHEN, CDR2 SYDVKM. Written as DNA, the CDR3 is TGTGCCAGCAGTTTTGTGGGGGGCGAGCAGTACTTC. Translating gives CASSFVGGEQYF.

The CDR3 sequence is CASRKGQGLSYEQYF. CDR3 in DNA: TGTGCCAGCAGAAAAGGACAGGGCCTATCCTACGAGCAGTACTTC. The V gene is TRBV5-4, the J gene TRBJ2-7; the match to TRBD1 covers 8 bases. The CDR3 totals 15 residues. Germline V gene data show CDR1 as SGHNT and CDR2 as YYREEE (reference sequence). V shed 5 bases and J 1 base; nucleotides not matched to a gene: 8.

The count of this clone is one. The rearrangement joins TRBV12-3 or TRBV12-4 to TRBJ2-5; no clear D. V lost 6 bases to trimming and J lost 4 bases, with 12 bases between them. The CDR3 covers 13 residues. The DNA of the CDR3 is TGTGCCAGCAGGAGACTTTATTTAGAGACCCAGTACTTC. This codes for CASRRLYLETQYF.

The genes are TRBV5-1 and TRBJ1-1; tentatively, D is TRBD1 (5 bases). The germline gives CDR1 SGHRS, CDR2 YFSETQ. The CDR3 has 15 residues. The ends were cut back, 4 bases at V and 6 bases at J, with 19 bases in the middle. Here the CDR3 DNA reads TGCGCCAGCAGCAACGAGGGCAGGGTAACGGCTGAAGCTTTCTTT. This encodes CASSNEGRVTAEAFF.

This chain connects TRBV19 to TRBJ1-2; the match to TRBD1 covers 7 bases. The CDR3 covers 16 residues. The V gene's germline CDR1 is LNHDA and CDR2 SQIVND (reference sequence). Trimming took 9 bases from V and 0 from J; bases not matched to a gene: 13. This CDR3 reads CASGTLDRSPNYGYTF. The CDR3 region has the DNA TGTGCCAGCGGGACCTTGGACAGGTCGCCTAACTATGGCTACACCTTC.

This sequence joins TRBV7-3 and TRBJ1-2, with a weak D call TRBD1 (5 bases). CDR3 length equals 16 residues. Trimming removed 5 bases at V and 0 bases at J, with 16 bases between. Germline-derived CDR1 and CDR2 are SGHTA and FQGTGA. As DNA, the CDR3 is TGTGCCAGCAGCCCGGTCGGGGCAGACCCTAACTATGGCTACACCTTC. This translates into CASSPVGADPNYGYTF.

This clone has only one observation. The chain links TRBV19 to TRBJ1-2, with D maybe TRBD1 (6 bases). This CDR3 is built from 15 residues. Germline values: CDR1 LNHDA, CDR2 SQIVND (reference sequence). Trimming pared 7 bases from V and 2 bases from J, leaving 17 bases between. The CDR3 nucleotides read TGTGCCAGTACCCCCCTGGCAGGGGCCAACTATGGCTACACCTTC. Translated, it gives CASTPLAGANYGYTF.

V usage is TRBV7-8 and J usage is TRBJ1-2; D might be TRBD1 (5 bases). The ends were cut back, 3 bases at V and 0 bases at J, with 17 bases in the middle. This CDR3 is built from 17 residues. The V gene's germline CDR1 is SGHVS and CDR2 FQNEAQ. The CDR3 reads CASSFGRGPFSNYGYTF. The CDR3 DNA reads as TGTGCCAGCAGCTTTGGAAGGGGACCTTTTTCTAACTATGGCTACACCTTC. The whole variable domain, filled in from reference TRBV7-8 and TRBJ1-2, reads GAGVSQSPRYKVAKRGQDVALRCDPISGHVSLFWYQQALGQGPEFLTYFQNEAQLDKSGLPSDRFFAERPEGSVSTLKIQRTQQEDSAVYLCASSFGRGPFSNYGYTFGSGTRLTVV.

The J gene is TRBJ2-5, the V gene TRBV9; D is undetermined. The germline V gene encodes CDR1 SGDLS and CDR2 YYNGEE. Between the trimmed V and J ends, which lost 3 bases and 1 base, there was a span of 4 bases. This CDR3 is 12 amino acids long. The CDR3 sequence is CASSGSQETQYF. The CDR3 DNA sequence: TGTGCCAGCAGCGGCTCCCAAGAGACCCAGTACTTC.

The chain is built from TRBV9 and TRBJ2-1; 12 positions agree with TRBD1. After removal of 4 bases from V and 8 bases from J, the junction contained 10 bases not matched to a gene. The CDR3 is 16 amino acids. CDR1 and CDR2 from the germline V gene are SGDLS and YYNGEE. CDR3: CASSPGVGTGGHEQFF. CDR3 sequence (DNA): TGTGCCAGCAGCCCAGGCGTCGGGACAGGGGGCCATGAGCAGTTCTTC.